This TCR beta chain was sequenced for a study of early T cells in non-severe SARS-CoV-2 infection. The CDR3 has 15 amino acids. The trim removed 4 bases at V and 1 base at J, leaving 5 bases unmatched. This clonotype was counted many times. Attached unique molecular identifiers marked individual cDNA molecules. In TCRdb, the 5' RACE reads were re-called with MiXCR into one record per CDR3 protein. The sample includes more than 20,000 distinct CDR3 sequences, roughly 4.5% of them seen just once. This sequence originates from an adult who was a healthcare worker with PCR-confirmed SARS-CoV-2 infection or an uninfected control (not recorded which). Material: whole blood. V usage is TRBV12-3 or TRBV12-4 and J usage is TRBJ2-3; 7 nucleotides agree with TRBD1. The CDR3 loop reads CASSSGQVGTDTQYF. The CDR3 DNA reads TGTGCCAGCAGTTCCGGACAGGTTGGCACAGATACGCAGTATTTT.